This TCR beta chain was found in a study of blood T cell repertoires in COVID-19. V was clipped by 7 bases and J by 8 bases, with 14 bases between them. The CDR3 is 12 residues long. The germline V gene encodes CDR1 LGHDT and CDR2 YNNKEL (reference sequence). Methods used by the authors: Counts of nucleated cells, estimated from reference gene primer amplification, were obtained. Sequencing was performed with immunoSEQ multiplex PCR; in TCRdb, only in-frame clones are kept and a portion is missing. The DNA gave D and trimming, while V, J and clone size come from that table. The sample has about 240,000 clones, almost 85% seen once.

Specimen: peripheral blood. The receptor was isolated from a man aged 45-65 years with COVID-19, enrolled during active disease. The V gene is TRBV3-1 (or the pseudogene TRBV3-2), the J gene TRBJ1-2; the D gene is possibly TRBD1 (6 bases). The CDR3 DNA is TGTGCCAGCACCACAGGGAGAAACGGCTACACCTTC. Translated: CASTTGRNGYTF.